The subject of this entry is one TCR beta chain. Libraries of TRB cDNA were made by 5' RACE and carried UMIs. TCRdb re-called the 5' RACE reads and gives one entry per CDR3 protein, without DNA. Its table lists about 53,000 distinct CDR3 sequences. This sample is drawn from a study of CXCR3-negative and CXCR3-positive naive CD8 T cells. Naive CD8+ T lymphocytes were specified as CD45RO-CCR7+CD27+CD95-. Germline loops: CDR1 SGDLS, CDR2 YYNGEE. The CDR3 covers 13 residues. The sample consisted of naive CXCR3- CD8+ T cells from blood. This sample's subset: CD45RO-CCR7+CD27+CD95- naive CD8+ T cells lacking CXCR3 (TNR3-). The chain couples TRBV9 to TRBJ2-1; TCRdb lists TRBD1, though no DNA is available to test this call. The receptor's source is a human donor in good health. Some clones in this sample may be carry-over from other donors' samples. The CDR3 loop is CASAGGAYNEQFF.